A single sample gave rise to the 27 T cell receptor beta chains below, sequenced in a study of T cell repertoires in cytomegalovirus infection. Their antigen targets remain unknown. MiXCR was run by TCRdb on the reads, yielding one entry per CDR3 protein. The data hold some 120,000 distinct CDR3 sequences, with roughly a tenth observed a single time. The sample taken for sequencing was PBMCs, sequenced either directly or after in vitro stimulation (not recorded which). These receptors were collected from a human donor in good health (CMV status not recorded). Some clones in this sample may be carry-over from other donors' samples.

This clonotype has a handful of counts. This chain connects TRBV28 to TRBJ2-1; D tentatively reads TRBD1 or TRBD2 (6 bases each). Germline V lookup: CDR1 MDHEN, CDR2 SYDVKM. The CDR3 totals 16 residues. Between the trimmed V and J ends, which lost 7 bases and 0 bases, there was a span of 16 bases. The CDR3: CASTPGAFSSYNEQFF. CDR3 bases: TGTGCCAGCACCCCGGGGGCGTTTAGCTCCTACAATGAGCAGTTCTTC.

This chain joins TRBV4-2 and TRBJ2-2; D tentatively fits TRBD1 or TRBD2 (5 bases each). Looked up from germline, CDR1 is LGHNA and CDR2 is YNFKEQ. The CDR3 is made up of 15 amino acids. The V gene lost 1 base and the J gene lost 6 bases, with 12 bases spanning the gap. CDR3 nucleotides: TGTGCCAGCAGCCAAGGGGGGTTGGACCCCGGGGAGCTGTTTTTT. This encodes CASSQGGLDPGELFF.

This clonotype showed up just a few times. The V call is TRBV5-6, the J call TRBJ2-1; D call uncertain. CDR1 is SGHDT and CDR2 is YYEEEE in the germline V gene. V lost 3 bases and J 0 bases, leaving 10 bases between the germline ends. The CDR3 extends over 15 amino acids. CDR3 sequence reads: CASSYIRNSYNEQFF. CDR3 in DNA: TGTGCCAGCAGCTATATCCGTAACTCCTACAATGAGCAGTTCTTC.

This clonotype was detected many times. The gene calls are TRBV7-2 and TRBJ1-1, with 9 bases aligning to TRBD1. Germline assignment: CDR1 SGHTA and CDR2 FQGNSA. The CDR3 loop spans 13 amino acids. J was trimmed by 6 bases and V by 8 bases; bases with no gene match: 7. Here the CDR3 reads CASCRDRASEAFF. CDR3 nucleotides: TGTGCCAGCTGCCGGGACAGGGCTTCTGAAGCTTTCTTT.

This clonotype showed up many times. The chain joins TRBV7-8 to TRBJ2-7; D is perhaps TRBD2 (5 bases). The CDR3 is 11 residues long. CDR1 is SGHVS, CDR2 FQNEAQ, per germline. Trimming took 6 bases from V and 5 from J, leaving 8 bases between them. For the CDR3, the DNA is TGTGCCAGCAGGGGGAGACACGAGCAGTACTTC. Translating it yields CASRGRHEQYF.

At least ten counts were recorded for this clonotype. The V gene is TRBV7-9, the J gene TRBJ2-7; tentative D call: TRBD1 (5 bases). Per the germline V gene, CDR1 is SEHNR and CDR2 is FQNEAQ (reference sequence). CDR3 length: 14 amino acids. V lost 5 bases and J lost 5, with 16 bases in between. CDR3 residues: CASSTRQLPHEQYF. The CDR3 DNA is TGTGCCAGCAGCACCAGACAGTTACCCCACGAGCAGTACTTC.

In its sample, this clonotype was seen many times. V usage is TRBV7-2 and J usage is TRBJ1-5; D unresolved. The length of the CDR3 is 15 residues. V lost 1 base, J lost 0 bases, and 7 bases lay in between. The germline V gene has CDR1 SGHTA and CDR2 FQGNSA. DNA for the CDR3: TGTGCCAGCAGCTTAGGGCGGCTTAGCAATCAGCCCCAGCATTTT. Encoded protein: CASSLGRLSNQPQHF.

This clonotype was counted many times. DNA of the CDR3: TGTGCCAGCAGCTTACGGGGGGCCAGTGAAAAACTGTTTTTT. Amino acid sequence: CASSLRGASEKLFF. The gene calls are TRBV7-2 and TRBJ1-4; tentatively, D is TRBD1 (6 bases). The germline CDR1 and CDR2 sequences are SGHTA and FQGNSA. Trimming left V 2 bases short and J 7 bases short, with 11 bases between. The CDR3 has 14 amino acids.

This rearrangement joins TRBV25-1 to TRBJ1-1, with 7 bases aligning to TRBD1. CDR1 is MGHDK, CDR2 SYGVNS, per germline. The CDR3 covers 15 residues. V gave up 6 bases and J gave up 1 base; unmatched junction bases: 8. The DNA for the CDR3 is TGTGCCAGCAGCCTTAGGGGGCAACGGAACACTGAAGCTTTCTTT. This translates into CASSLRGQRNTEAFF.

This clonotype was detected many times. The chain uses TRBV2 and TRBJ2-3; D is undetermined. The CDR3 consists of 13 residues. Germline CDR1 reads SNHLY; CDR2 reads FYNNEI. V was cut by 6 bases and J by 6 bases, with 13 bases left in between. CDR3 sequence (DNA): TGTGCCAGCAGGTTAGGACCCTTGGATACGCAGTATTTT. Protein sequence: CASRLGPLDTQYF. The full variable domain, completed using reference TRBV2 and TRBJ2-3, is EPEVTQTPSHQVTQMGQEVILRCVPISNHLYFYWYRQILGQKVEFLVSFYNNEISEKSEIFDDQFSVERPDGSNFTLKIRSTKLEDSAMYFCASRLGPLDTQYFGPGTRLTVL.

This clonotype was counted many times. The chain recombines TRBV12-3 or TRBV12-4 with TRBJ1-3; TRBD1 is a possible D gene (5 bases). CDR3 length equals 17 residues. The V gene lost 1 base and the J gene lost 0 bases, with 13 bases spanning the gap. The CDR3 DNA follows: TGTGCCAGCAGTTTAGACCTGGGGGGGAGCTCTGGAAACACCATATATTTT. It specifies CASSLDLGGSSGNTIYF.

This clonotype was detected ten times or more. The gene calls are TRBV7-2 and TRBJ1-4; TRBD1 agrees at 10 bases. Germline trimming cut 4 bases from V and 10 bases from J; bases unmatched to any gene: 9. The CDR3 covers 15 residues. Germline-derived CDR1 and CDR2 are SGHTA and FQGNSA. The CDR3 DNA reads as TGTGCCAGCAGCTCATTCGGGACAGGGGTAGGAAAACTGTTTTTT. As protein: CASSSFGTGVGKLFF. Full variable domain (outside the CDR3, taken from reference TRBV7-2 and TRBJ1-4): GAGVSQSPSNKVTEKGKDVELRCDPISGHTALYWYRQSLGQGLEFLIYFQGNSAPDKSGLPSDRFSAERTGGSVSTLTIQRTQQEDSAVYLCASSSFGTGVGKLFFGSGTQLSVL.

The gene calls are TRBV27 and TRBJ1-2; TRBD1 agrees at 8 bases. After removal of 5 bases from V and 2 bases from J, the junction contained 10 bases not matched to a gene. The CDR3 runs to 16 residues. The germline V gene encodes CDR1 MNHEY and CDR2 SMNVEV (reference sequence). CDR3 region: CASSHDPGQGNYGYTF. CDR3 in DNA: TGTGCCAGCAGTCACGACCCCGGACAGGGAAACTATGGCTACACCTTC.

This clonotype was seen ten or more times. V is TRBV7-3 and J is TRBJ1-1; D ambiguous. CDR3 size: 15 residues. The V end lost 1 base, the J end lost 1 base, and 10 bases lay between the germline ends. Germline V CDR1 and CDR2: SGHTA, FQGTGA. The CDR3 DNA is TGTGCCAGCAGCTTAATGATATCCGCGAACACTGAAGCTTTCTTT. Translated, it gives CASSLMISANTEAFF.

This clonotype appeared many times. This chain links TRBV7-2 with TRBJ2-5; no reliable D call. This CDR3 is built from 13 residues. V was clipped by 2 bases and J by 2 bases, with 6 bases between them. CDR1 is SGHTA, CDR2 FQGNSA, per germline. The CDR3 DNA sequence: TGTGCCAGCAGCTTATTGGAACAAGAGACCCAGTACTTC. Protein sequence: CASSLLEQETQYF.

This clonotype was picked up many times. This rearrangement joins TRBV11-2 to TRBJ1-2; D gene unclear. Trimming stripped 1 base from V and 2 bases from J, with 17 bases between. Looked up from germline, CDR1 is SGHAT and CDR2 is FQNNGV. The CDR3 is 17 residues long. The CDR3 region has the DNA TGTGCCAGCAGCTTAGTAGGGAGCCGAAACTACAACTATGGCTACACCTTC. This gives the protein CASSLVGSRNYNYGYTF.

The sample holds many counts of this clonotype. This rearrangement joins TRBV6-5 to TRBJ2-2; D might be TRBD2 (5 bases). Germline CDR1 reads MNHEY; CDR2 reads SVGAGI. The CDR3 covers 15 residues. Trimming took 0 bases from V and 6 from J, leaving 11 bases between them. The CDR3 DNA follows: TGTGCCAGCAGTTACTCGGACCGGGGTTCCGGGGAGCTGTTTTTT. Amino acids: CASSYSDRGSGELFF.

The chain recombines TRBV12-3 or TRBV12-4 with TRBJ1-3; the D is unclear. This CDR3 has 14 amino acids. Trimming stripped 8 bases from V and 2 bases from J, with 13 bases between. CDR3 coding DNA: TGTGCCAGCTATAATTTTGGGGCTGGAAACACCATATATTTT. Protein: CASYNFGAGNTIYF.

This clonotype was seen only a few times. The chain joins TRBV2 to TRBJ2-3; D remains unclear. The CDR3 contains 15 residues. V gave up 2 bases and J gave up 1 base, with 10 bases separating them. Germline V lookup: CDR1 SNHLY, CDR2 FYNNEI. The CDR3, as DNA: TGTGCCAGCAGTGAAAAGGATCAGGGCACAGATACGCAGTATTTT. Its translation: CASSEKDQGTDTQYF.

This clonotype has a count of ten or more. V gene TRBV7-9 combines with J gene TRBJ2-1; no clear D. Deletions cut 5 bases from V and 6 bases from J, with 17 bases between. CDR1 is SEHNR and CDR2 is FQNEAQ in the germline V gene (reference sequence). The CDR3 consists of 15 residues. The CDR3 coding sequence is TGTGCCAGCAGCCCGACCCTTGGGGTTATCAATGAGCAGTTCTTC. It specifies CASSPTLGVINEQFF.

This clonotype was observed a few times. The J gene is TRBJ1-1, the V gene TRBV28; TRBD1 is a possible D gene (5 bases). V was trimmed by 3 bases and J by 4 bases, leaving 9 bases between them. Per the germline V gene, CDR1 is MDHEN and CDR2 is SYDVKM. The CDR3 is 13 residues long. This CDR3 is CASSLRTSTEAFF. CDR3 coding DNA: TGTGCCAGCAGTTTGCGGACAAGCACTGAAGCTTTCTTT.

This clonotype was counted many times. The CDR3 nucleotides are TGTGCCAGCCGCTGGCGGGGGTTAGGTGGGAACACCGGGGAGCTGTTTTTT. It yields the protein CASRWRGLGGNTGELFF. This chain joins TRBV13 and TRBJ2-2; 7 bases match TRBD2. There are 17 residues in the CDR3. Unmatched junction bases numbered 13, after V lost 8 bases and J lost 1 base. The germline CDR1 and CDR2 sequences are PRHDT and FYEKMQ (reference sequence). Filled out from reference TRBV13 and TRBJ2-2, the complete variable domain reads AAGVIQSPRHLIKEKRETATLKCYPIPRHDTVYWYQQGPGQDPQFLISFYEKMQSDKGSIPDRFSAQQFSDYHSELNMSSLELGDSALYFCASRWRGLGGNTGELFFGEGSRLTVL.

The chain joins TRBV9 to TRBJ1-4; no clear D. The CDR3 consists of 15 residues. Trimming cost V 0 bases and J 0 bases, with 6 bases left between them. Germline V gives CDR1 SGDLS, CDR2 YYNGEE. CDR3 loop: CASSVGIATNEKLFF. The CDR3 coding sequence is TGTGCCAGCAGCGTAGGCATCGCAACTAATGAAAAACTGTTTTTT.

At least ten counts were recorded for this clonotype. CDR3 in DNA: TGTGCCAGCAGTGCAACAAGCCTAGCGGGAACTAGGACCGGGGAGCTGTTTTTT. This gives the protein CASSATSLAGTRTGELFF. The chain recombines TRBV12-3 or TRBV12-4 with TRBJ2-2; 9 bases agree with TRBD2. This CDR3 is built from 18 residues. Trimming removed 5 bases from V and 5 bases from J; junction bases left unmatched: 15.

The V gene is TRBV28, the J gene TRBJ2-7; either TRBD1 or TRBD2 may supply D (5 bases each). Trimming took off 9 bases at V and 3 bases at J, with 12 bases between the two ends. The germline CDR1 and CDR2 sequences are MDHEN and SYDVKM. The CDR3 length is 12 residues. The CDR3 DNA reads TGTGCCAGTTCGGGACCGAGCTACGAGCAGTACTTC. It translates to CASSGPSYEQYF. Full variable domain (outside the CDR3, taken from reference TRBV28 and TRBJ2-7): DVKVTQSSRYLVKRTGEKVFLECVQDMDHENMFWYRQDPGLGLRLIYFSYDVKMKEKGDIPEGYSVSREKKERFSLILESASTNQTSMYLCASSGPSYEQYFGPGTRLTVT.

Many counts were recorded for this clonotype. This sequence joins TRBV6-1 and TRBJ1-1; D unclear. V was pared by 0 bases and J by 3 bases, with 5 bases between. The CDR3 consists of 13 residues. Germline lookup yields CDR1 MNHNS and CDR2 SASEGT. The CDR3: CASSEAWDTEAFF. The CDR3 nucleotides read TGTGCCAGCAGTGAAGCATGGGACACTGAAGCTTTCTTT.

This clonotype was recorded a few times. The rearrangement uses TRBV6-5 and TRBJ2-5, with a weak D call TRBD1 (5 bases). V was shortened by 8 bases and J by 5 bases, with 15 bases between the two germline ends. The CDR3 contains 13 residues. Germline CDR1 MNHEY, CDR2 SVGAGI. Here the CDR3 reads CASARVAPETQYF. The CDR3 nucleotides are TGTGCCAGCGCCAGGGTTGCGCCGGAGACCCAGTACTTC.